This T cell receptor beta chain was identified during a study of cytomegalovirus exposure and HLA in healthy donors. At the level of the study: Among the approximately 430 donors who were genotyped, approximately 84% fell in the genetic ancestry cluster that is associated with self-reported Caucasian donors.

PCR amplification relied on 60 Vbeta primers (plus 13 Jbeta primers). Generated by immunoSEQ multiplex PCR, the TCRdb table keeps only in-frame clones and is missing some. The sample consists of about 120,000 clones, 50% to 65% of them appearing once. This CDR3 is 15 amino acids long. Trimming stripped 5 bases from V and 5 bases from J, with 18 bases between. Germline loops: CDR1 MNHEY, CDR2 SVGAGI. V and J are TRBV6-5 and TRBJ1-2; D perhaps matches TRBD1 (6 bases). The specimen sequenced was PBMCs. The sequence came from a man in his forties or fifties in good health and CMV-seropositive. The CDR3 protein is CASSQMSQGKYGYTF. The CDR3 region has the DNA TGTGCCAGCAGTCAAATGAGTCAGGGGAAGTATGGCTACACCTTC.